The 29 T cell receptor beta chains presented below share a single source sample, sequenced in a study of T cell clonality in common variable immunodeficiency. Assay: immunoSEQ multiplex PCR; the TCRdb copy retains only in-frame clones and omits some. The sample presents tens of thousands of clones, none singletons. Input material: peripheral blood mononuclear cells. The receptor set was obtained from a person between 18 and 75 years old in good health.

In its sample, this clone was seen many times. One end of the junction fails to match germline, which may point to a read error. From the germline J gene comes the end of the CDR3, since the read stops 3 residues before it. This chain uses TRBV4-2 with TRBJ2-3; TRBD2 aligns across 9 bases. CDR1 and CDR2 from the germline V gene are LGHNA and YNFKEQ. CDR3 size: 18 residues. This chain's CDR3 is CASSQRPLGLASTDTQYF. The covered CDR3 bases are TGCGCCAGCAGCCAGAGGCCCCTCGGACTAGCGAGCACAGATACG.

This clone appeared a few times. The observed sequence ends 3 residues before the CDR3 terminus, with the missing tail filled in from the germline J gene. The V gene is TRBV2, the J gene TRBJ2-5, with D possibly matching TRBD1 (7 bases). This CDR3 comprises 15 residues. The ends were cut back, 9 bases at V and 5 bases at J, with 22 bases in the middle. In germline, CDR1 is SNHLY, CDR2 FYNNEI. CDR3 protein: CARGGDRDSSETQYF. Partial CDR3 DNA: TGTGCCAGGGGGGGTGACAGGGATAGTAGCGAGACC.

This clone was picked up many times. The CDR3 is cut off 3 residues early in the read; its end comes from the germline J gene. The chain couples TRBV2 to TRBJ2-3; possibly TRBD2 for D (6 bases). Germline V gene sequence: CDR1 SNHLY, CDR2 FYNNEI. CDR3 length: 16 residues. Trimming took off 6 bases at V and 3 bases at J, with 19 bases between the two ends. The part of the CDR3 DNA that was read is TGTGCCAGCAGGAAAGGGGACTTCGGGTTGACAGATACG. As protein: CASRKGDFGLTDT. Given in full, the CDR3 is CASRKGDFGLTDTQYF.

Worth noting for this clone: The read comes to an end 3 residues before the CDR3 does, leaving the germline J gene to fill in the end. The chain is built from TRBV7-9 and TRBJ1-3; D is ambiguous. Germline V gives CDR1 SEHNR, CDR2 FQNEAQ (reference sequence). This CDR3 is built from 15 residues. V was clipped by 3 bases and J by 2 bases, with 11 bases between them. The sequenced CDR3 bases are TGTGCCAGCAGCTTTACGAAGGTGGCTGGAAACACC. It specifies CASSFTKVAGNT. Given in full, the CDR3 is CASSFTKVAGNTIYF.

Concerning this clone: The read finishes 3 residues shy of the CDR3 end, and the germline J gene is used to complete it. The chain has TRBV20-1 and TRBJ1-4; unclear D gene. This CDR3 has 13 residues. Per germline, CDR1 DFQATT and CDR2 SNEGSKA (reference sequence). V was shortened by 2 bases and J by 6 bases, with 10 bases between the two germline ends. The CDR3 spells CSARYAADEKLFF. The CDR3 bases that were read are TGCAGTGCTAGATACGCGGCGGATGAAAAA.

This clone has only a few counts. With the read ending 3 residues before the CDR3 end, the germline J gene is used to fill in that end. The V call is TRBV7-6, the J call TRBJ2-5; D is possibly TRBD1 (5 bases). This CDR3 comprises 14 residues. Trimming shortened V by 8 bases and J by 7 bases, and 20 bases separated the two germline ends. CDR1 SGHVS and CDR2 FNYEAQ come from the germline V gene. CDR3 bases read: TGTGCCAGCGTTGGTTCAGGCACAGGTGGGACC. Protein product: CASVGSGTGGT. Given in full, the CDR3 is CASVGSGTGGTQYF.

This clone came up many times. Here the CDR3 reads CASSFPESSTDTQYF. The covered CDR3 bases are TGCGCCAGCAGCTTTCCAGAATCTAGCACAGATACG. The chain couples TRBV5-1 to TRBJ2-3; D gene ambiguous. With the read ending 3 residues before the CDR3 end, the germline J gene is used to fill in that end. Trimming removed 2 bases from V and 0 bases from J, with 10 bases in between. The germline gives CDR1 SGHRS, CDR2 YFSETQ. CDR3 length equals 15 residues.

This clone was detected a few times. The CDR3 end lies 3 residues beyond the end of the read and is filled in from the germline J gene. The sample has other DNA sequences that encode this CDR3 too. This chain joins TRBV7-9 and TRBJ2-1; D call uncertain. Germline V gives CDR1 SEHNR, CDR2 FQNEAQ (reference sequence). The CDR3 covers 15 residues. Trimming removed 3 bases from V and 0 bases from J, with 9 bases in between. CDR3 DNA (partial): TGTGCCAGCAGCTTCAGCGAGAGCTCCTACAATGAG. Translation: CASSFSESSYNE. The complete CDR3 sequence is CASSFSESSYNEQFF.

This clone was seen many times. Incomplete CDR3 DNA: TGTGCCACCAGCAGACTAGCGGGCGACACCCCTAATACG. The encoded protein is CATSRLAGDTPNT. The entire CDR3 protein reads CATSRLAGDTPNTQYF. This chain uses TRBV15 with TRBJ2-3; 8 bases are shared with TRBD2. The CDR3 end is not reached by the read, which stops 3 residues before it; the germline J gene fills it in. J was trimmed by 7 bases and V by 2 bases; bases with no gene match: 11. The CDR3 spans 16 residues. CDR1 is LNHNV, CDR2 YYDKDF, per germline (reference sequence).

This clone came up many times. Sequencing ends 3 residues short of the CDR3 end; the germline J gene provides the rest. J is TRBJ2-2 and V is TRBV3-1 (or the pseudogene TRBV3-2), with D possibly being TRBD1 or TRBD2 (6 bases each). Germline V gene data show CDR1 as LGHDT and CDR2 as YNNKEL (reference sequence). The V end was cut by 4 bases, the J end by 5 bases, with 23 bases between. The CDR3 covers 18 residues. CDR3 bases read: TGTGCCAGCAGCCGTCGAGGGGGAGGCGCAGGATCTACCGGGGAG. Translated, it gives CASSRRGGGAGSTGE. The CDR3 as a whole reads CASSRRGGGAGSTGELFF.

This clone was seen at least ten times. The read finishes 3 residues shy of the CDR3 end, and the germline J gene is used to complete it. This chain uses TRBV20-1 with TRBJ2-1, with TRBD2 matching over 11 bases. The CDR3 spans 16 residues. J was trimmed by 6 bases and V by 3 bases; bases with no gene match: 10. Germline V gene data show CDR1 as DFQATT and CDR2 as SNEGSKA (reference sequence). The CDR3 spells CSASSRLAGGVNEQFF. The part of the CDR3 DNA that was read is TGCAGTGCTAGCTCCAGGCTAGCGGGGGGCGTCAATGAG.

This clone has just a few counts. The CDR3 spells CASSLNRVYEQFF. CDR3 DNA (partial): TGCGCCAGCAGCTTAAACAGGGTCTATGAG. The chain is built from TRBV5-1 and TRBJ2-1; tentatively, D is TRBD1 (6 bases). The read stops 3 residues short of the end of the CDR3; the missing end is completed from the germline J gene. Trimming removed 2 bases at V and 8 bases at J, with 11 bases between. The CDR3 is 13 residues long. CDR1 and CDR2 (germline): SGHRS, YFSETQ. The entire variable domain, with the rest obtained from reference TRBV5-1 and TRBJ2-1, is as follows: KAGVTQTPRYLIKTRGQQVTLSCSPISGHRSVSWYQQTPGQGLQFLFEYFSETQRNKGNFPGRFSGRQFSNSRSEMNVSTLELGDSALYLCASSLNRVYEQFFGPGTRLTVL.

This clone was observed at least ten times. The read ends 3 residues shy of where the CDR3 ends; the end is completed using the germline J gene. The chain has TRBV6-1 and TRBJ1-2; maybe TRBD1 (5 bases). In germline, CDR1 is MNHNS, CDR2 SASEGT. This CDR3 spans 13 amino acids. The V end lost 1 base, the J end lost 3 bases, and 6 bases lay between the germline ends. Partial CDR3 DNA: TGTGCCAGCAGTGAAGGGACATACTATGGC. Protein sequence: CASSEGTYYG. The entire CDR3 sequence reads CASSEGTYYGYTF.

This clone was observed many times. The read ends 3 residues shy of where the CDR3 ends; the end is completed using the germline J gene. The chain links TRBV28 to TRBJ2-7; 7 positions agree with TRBD1. The CDR3 spans 12 residues. Germline CDR1 and CDR2: MDHEN and SYDVKM. The junction had 3 bases not matched to a gene; V was cut back by 5 bases and J by 5 bases. CDR3 bases read: TGTGCCAGCAGTAGGGGGCGCGACGAG. Translation gives CASSRGRDE. The complete CDR3 protein is CASSRGRDEQYF. The full variable domain, its missing parts supplied by reference TRBV28 and TRBJ2-7, is DVKVTQSSRYLVKRTGEKVFLECVQDMDHENMFWYRQDPGLGLRLIYFSYDVKMKEKGDIPEGYSVSREKKERFSLILESASTNQTSMYLCASSRGRDEQYFGPGTRLTVT.

This clone was found many times. The read falls 3 residues short of the CDR3 end, and the missing part is taken from the germline J gene. This chain connects TRBV6-2 or TRBV6-3 to TRBJ2-1; 10 bases are shared with TRBD2. The CDR3 spans 17 residues. Germline loops: CDR1 MNHEY, CDR2 SVGEGT. The V gene end was trimmed by 2 bases and the J gene end by 9 bases; junction bases not matched to a gene: 13. CDR3 region: CASSYASKRGGQSEQFF. The DNA read from the CDR3 is TGTGCCAGCAGTTACGCTTCCAAGCGGGGGGGCCAGAGTGAG.

This clone came up many times. Coverage ceases 3 residues before the CDR3 finishes, and the germline J gene fills in the end. This chain connects TRBV6-2 or TRBV6-3 to TRBJ2-1, with D hard to call. CDR3 size: 14 residues. The germline CDR1 and CDR2 sequences are MNHEY and SVGEGT. The germline V and J ends were trimmed by 6 bases and 2 bases, with 11 bases remaining between them. The sequenced CDR3 bases are TGTGCCAGCAGGGCCCCGCAGACCTACAATGAG. Translated, it gives CASRAPQTYNE. The entire CDR3 protein is CASRAPQTYNEQFF.

For this clone: From the germline J gene comes the end of the CDR3, since the read stops 3 residues before it. This rearrangement joins TRBV5-1 to TRBJ1-2; 7 bases are a match to TRBD1. This CDR3 has 18 amino acids. The V gene end was trimmed by 4 bases and the J gene end by 0 bases; junction bases not matched to a gene: 15. CDR1 is SGHRS and CDR2 is YFSETQ in the germline V gene. The covered CDR3 bases are TGCGCCAGCAGCCCCGCAAGACAGGGAAGGGAATCTAACTATGGC. As protein: CASSPARQGRESNYG. Given in full, the CDR3 is CASSPARQGRESNYGYTF. The variable domain in full, completed from reference TRBV5-1 and TRBJ1-2, reads KAGVTQTPRYLIKTRGQQVTLSCSPISGHRSVSWYQQTPGQGLQFLFEYFSETQRNKGNFPGRFSGRQFSNSRSEMNVSTLELGDSALYLCASSPARQGRESNYGYTFGSGTRLTVV.

The table lists this clone with many counts. The read finishes 3 residues shy of the CDR3 end, and the germline J gene is used to complete it. The chain is built from TRBV19 and TRBJ2-3; TRBD2 agrees at 7 bases. The junction had 5 bases not matched to a gene; V was cut back by 3 bases and J by 2 bases. Per the germline V gene, CDR1 is LNHDA and CDR2 is SQIVND (reference sequence). The CDR3 is made up of 15 amino acids. CDR3 protein: CASSIRDYTTDTQYF. The sequenced CDR3 bases are TGTGCCAGTAGTATTAGGGACTATACCACAGATACG.

This clone has ten or more counts. CDR3 DNA, as far as it was read: TGCAGTGCCAAAACCCGGACAGACTTGAACACTGAA. The encoded protein is CSAKTRTDLNTE. In full, the CDR3 is CSAKTRTDLNTEAFF. This sequence joins TRBV20-1 and TRBJ1-1; maybe TRBD1 (6 bases). The read ends 3 residues before the CDR3 terminus; that terminus is restored from the germline J gene. Germline assignment: CDR1 DFQATT and CDR2 SNEGSKA (reference sequence). CDR3 size: 15 residues. The V end was cut by 6 bases, the J end by 0 bases, with 17 bases between.

A note on this clone: The CDR3 extends 3 residues past the end of the read, so its final part is completed from the germline J gene. This rearrangement joins TRBV19 to TRBJ2-4; 8 bases fit TRBD2. The germline CDR1 and CDR2 sequences are LNHDA and SQIVND (reference sequence). The CDR3 has 15 residues. CDR3 DNA, as far as it was read: TGTGCCAGTAGACAGGGACTAGAGAACCGCGGGACT. Protein sequence: CASRQGLENRGT. The entire CDR3 sequence reads CASRQGLENRGTQYF.

This clone was picked up a small number of times. The missing CDR3 end, 3 residues past where the read stops, is filled in from the germline J gene. The chain recombines TRBV19 with TRBJ2-7, with 11 bases that match TRBD1. The CDR3 runs 16 residues. V lost 5 bases to trimming and J lost 3 bases; unmatched junction nucleotides: 9. Germline CDR1 reads LNHDA; CDR2 reads SQIVND (reference sequence). The CDR3 sequence: CASSQSGTGGNYEQYF. The DNA read from the CDR3 is TGTGCCAGTAGTCAAAGCGGGACAGGGGGTAACTACGAG.

This clone has a count of ten or more. The CDR3 end falls 3 residues outside the read, so it is completed with the germline J gene. The gene calls are TRBV20-1 and TRBJ1-6; 11 bases map to TRBD1. J gave up 0 bases and V 0 bases, and 4 bases lay outside the gene matches. CDR1 is DFQATT and CDR2 is SNEGSKA in the germline V gene (reference sequence). CDR3 length: 18 residues. CDR3 DNA (partial): TGCAGTGCTAGAGATGGGACAGGGGGGAGCTCCTATAATTCACCC. Protein: CSARDGTGGSSYNSP. The full CDR3 protein reads CSARDGTGGSSYNSPLHF.

A note on this clone: The read is 3 residues too short to cover the CDR3 end, so that end is filled in from the germline J gene. V and J are TRBV16 and TRBJ1-1, with unresolved D. CDR1 is KGHSY and CDR2 is FQNENV in the germline V gene. The CDR3 consists of 11 residues. The sequenced CDR3 bases are TGTGCCAGCAGCCGCTCGGGGATA. Protein: CASSRSGI. The entire CDR3 reads CASSRSGIAFF.

This clone came up many times. With the read ending 3 residues before the CDR3 end, the germline J gene is used to fill in that end. V is TRBV6-1 and J is TRBJ2-1, with 8 bases identical to TRBD2. Unmatched junction bases numbered 4, after V lost 3 bases and J lost 6 bases. The germline V gene has CDR1 MNHNS and CDR2 SASEGT. CDR3 length equals 14 residues. This CDR3 is CASSEPGTSNEQFF. CDR3 DNA (partial): TGTGCCAGCAGTGAGCCCGGGACTAGCAATGAG.

This clone has a count of ten or more. At one of its ends the junction is not consistent with the germline gene, which may arise from a read error. The CDR3 is cut off 3 residues early in the read; its end comes from the germline J gene. The rearrangement joins TRBV7-7 to TRBJ2-1; D is undetermined. This CDR3 contains 14 residues. Germline CDR1 and CDR2: SSHAT and FNYEAQ (reference sequence). The CDR3 bases that were read are TGTGCTAGCAGCTTAAACTCCCTACCGGATGAG. This encodes CASSLNSLPDE. The CDR3 reads in full as CASSLNSLPDEQFF.

This clone has at least ten counts. The read terminates 3 residues before the CDR3 end, so the remaining end is supplied by the germline J gene. This chain uses TRBV23-1 with TRBJ2-2, with a weak D call TRBD1 (6 bases). TRBV23-1 is reported as an ORF; its role is uncertain. This CDR3 has 16 residues. The covered CDR3 bases are TGCGCCAGCAGTCAATGGGCAGGGACAAAGGAGGAGGTG. Translating it yields CASSQWAGTKEEV. The entire CDR3 protein is CASSQWAGTKEEVLFF.

This clone was recorded many times. With the read ending 3 residues before the CDR3 end, the germline J gene is used to fill in that end. The V gene is TRBV20-1, the J gene TRBJ1-6, with 7 bases matching TRBD1. This CDR3 is 13 amino acids long. Losses at the gene ends were 4 bases for V and 8 bases for J; bases not matched to a gene: 5. Germline CDR1 DFQATT, CDR2 SNEGSKA (reference sequence). CDR3 DNA, as far as it was read: TGCAGTGCTACCACAGGGGTGGATTCACCC. Protein sequence: CSATTGVDSP. The entire CDR3 protein reads CSATTGVDSPLHF.

A note on this clone: The read finishes 3 residues shy of the CDR3 end, and the germline J gene is used to complete it. The chain links TRBV7-8 to TRBJ1-3; no reliable D call. CDR1 SGHVS and CDR2 FQNEAQ come from the germline V gene. This CDR3 contains 15 residues. Trimming shortened V by 4 bases and J by 9 bases, and 19 bases separated the two germline ends. CDR3 sequence: CASSSTEPPYSTIYF. Partial CDR3 DNA: TGTGCCAGCAGCTCAACAGAGCCGCCATATAGCACC.

This clone was counted many times. The read ends 3 residues shy of where the CDR3 ends; the end is completed using the germline J gene. The rearrangement links TRBV20-1 to TRBJ2-7, with D maybe TRBD1 (5 bases). The V gene's germline CDR1 is DFQATT and CDR2 SNEGSKA (reference sequence). The CDR3 runs 14 residues. V was cut by 5 bases and J by 0 bases, with 14 bases left in between. Partial CDR3 DNA: TGCAGTGCTTGGACGGACAATATCTCCTACGAG. Translating gives CSAWTDNISYE. The whole CDR3 reads CSAWTDNISYEQYF.